These 28 T cell receptor beta chains share one sample of origin, sequenced in a study of OX40 agonist ivuxolimab in advanced cancers. Library preparation employed the immunoSEQ multiplex PCR assay. In TCRdb, the immuneACCESS table is reduced to in-frame sequences with V and J assigned. These tables do not hold every clone; where another copy was compared, an unresolved V gene accounts for under half, and the others remain unexplained. The sample data list about 58,000 clones, and around 84% of these were observed just once. About 1% of the sample goes to the ten largest clones. The sequencing used CD4+ or CD8+ T cells sorted from blood, collected in a trial of the OX40 agonist ivuxolimab. The receptors were gathered from an adult with an advanced solid tumor such as melanoma, head and neck, liver or kidney cancer.

The chain is built from TRBV7-9 and TRBJ1-2; D is perhaps TRBD1 (5 bases). The CDR3 has 13 amino acids. The germline CDR1 and CDR2 sequences are SEHNR and FQNEAQ (reference sequence). V dropped 3 bases and J dropped 6 bases, with 11 bases sitting between them. CDR3 bases: TGTGCCAGCAGCTTGACGGGACCCCATGGCTACACCTTC. Its translation is CASSLTGPHGYTF.

This sequence joins TRBV18 and TRBJ1-2; the match to TRBD1 covers 7 bases. There are 11 residues in the CDR3. Germline values: CDR1 KGHSH, CDR2 LQKENI. The V and J ends lost 5 bases and 11 bases, in that order; junction bases with no gene match: 5. CDR3 sequence: CASSSGTEYTF. In DNA form, the CDR3 reads TGTGCCAGCTCATCCGGGACAGAATACACCTTC.

This clone is a singleton in its sample. The chain joins TRBV11-2 to TRBJ2-1; D may be TRBD2 (5 bases). Germline CDR1 SGHAT, CDR2 FQNNGV. This CDR3 comprises 15 residues. V was cut by 2 bases and J by 7 bases, with 15 bases left in between. CDR3 residues: CASSLLRGLGNEQFF. The CDR3 DNA reads as TGTGCCAGCAGCTTATTACGGGGATTGGGGAATGAGCAGTTCTTC. Supplemented by reference TRBV11-2 and TRBJ2-1, the full variable domain reads EAGVAQSPRYKIIEKRQSVAFWCNPISGHATLYWYQQILGQGPKLLIQFQNNGVVDDSQLPKDRFSAERLKGVDSTLKIQPAKLEDSAVYLCASSLLRGLGNEQFFGPGTRLTVL.

V usage is TRBV9 and J usage is TRBJ2-1; D unclear. Germline V gene lookup returns CDR1 SGDLS and CDR2 YYNGEE. There are 15 residues in the CDR3. V shed 0 bases and J shed 3 bases, with 10 bases lying between them. The CDR3 bases are TGTGCCAGCAGCGTAGTCCCTGGCGGCTACAATGAGCAGTTCTTC. Translating gives CASSVVPGGYNEQFF.

J is TRBJ2-4 and V is TRBV5-8; D is unclear. V dropped 4 bases and J dropped 8 bases, with 7 bases sitting between them. Per germline, CDR1 SGHTS and CDR2 YDEGEE. This CDR3 has 11 amino acids. The CDR3 DNA reads as TGTGCCAGCAGCGGGCTAGACATTCAGTACTTC. Amino acids: CASSGLDIQYF.

The rearrangement uses TRBV5-4 and TRBJ1-2; D is unclear. CDR1 and CDR2 from the germline V gene are SGHNT and YYREEE (reference sequence). V gave up 4 bases and J gave up 6 bases, with 19 bases separating them. CDR3 length: 15 amino acids. The CDR3 sequence is CASSILWGADNGYTF. Here the CDR3 DNA reads TGTGCCAGCAGCATCTTATGGGGAGCAGACAATGGCTACACCTTC.

The chain carries TRBV27 and TRBJ2-2; D is possibly TRBD1 (6 bases). Germline-derived CDR1 and CDR2 are MNHEY and SMNVEV (reference sequence). The CDR3 consists of 15 residues. The V and J ends lost 4 bases and 2 bases respectively, with 11 bases between them. The CDR3 loop reads CASSSGQLNTGELFF. The CDR3, as DNA: TGTGCCAGCAGTTCGGGACAACTAAACACCGGGGAGCTGTTTTTT.

The chain combines TRBV7-6 with TRBJ1-3; D not certain. The germline gives CDR1 SGHVS, CDR2 FNYEAQ. V was shortened by 5 bases and J by 10 bases, with 15 bases between the two germline ends. This CDR3 comprises 13 residues. CDR3 amino acids: CASSQHGPETIYF. Written as DNA, the CDR3 is TGTGCCAGCAGCCAACATGGCCCGGAAACCATATATTTT.

The chain couples TRBV7-2 to TRBJ2-2; 10 bases fit TRBD1. This CDR3 region has 15 residues. From germline, CDR1 is SGHTA and CDR2 FQGNSA. J was trimmed by 4 bases and V by 6 bases; bases with no gene match: 5. The DNA for the CDR3 is TGTGCCAGCAGTGGGGGACAGGGGAGCACCGGGGAGCTGTTTTTT. Its translation: CASSGGQGSTGELFF.

V and J are TRBV7-2 and TRBJ1-3; D may be TRBD1 (5 bases). The germline CDR1 and CDR2 sequences are SGHTA and FQGNSA. Trimming removed 4 bases from V and 4 bases from J, with 14 bases in between. The CDR3 is made up of 15 amino acids. CDR3 sequence: CASSSSGGVGNTIYF. CDR3 bases: TGTGCCAGCAGCTCATCTGGGGGGGTGGGAAACACCATATATTTT.

This sequence joins TRBV19 and TRBJ2-7, with TRBD1 identical over 10 bases. CDR1 and CDR2 (germline): LNHDA, SQIVND (reference sequence). The CDR3 is 15 residues long. V dropped 4 bases and J dropped 2; count of bases not matched to a gene: 5. The CDR3 loop is CASSKSGTGAYEQYF. CDR3 nucleotide sequence: TGTGCCAGTAGTAAGTCCGGGACAGGGGCCTACGAGCAGTACTTC.

J is TRBJ1-1 and V is TRBV6-1; unclear D gene. CDR3 size: 15 residues. In germline, CDR1 is MNHNS, CDR2 SASEGT. The ends were cut back, 7 bases at V and 0 bases at J, with 15 bases in the middle. For the CDR3, the DNA is TGTGCCAGCAACAAAGGATACAACTTGAACACTGAAGCTTTCTTT. Its translation is CASNKGYNLNTEAFF.

The chain recombines TRBV7-2 with TRBJ2-7; 11 bases are shared with TRBD2. Germline CDR1 reads SGHTA; CDR2 reads FQGNSA. The CDR3 runs to 16 residues. Trimming removed 1 base from V and 4 bases from J; junction bases left unmatched: 6. Here the CDR3 DNA reads TGTGCCAGCAGCTTAGGTAGCGGGGGGGCCTTGTACGAGCAGTACTTC. Translation: CASSLGSGGALYEQYF.

This clone was seen just once. V usage is TRBV7-3 and J usage is TRBJ2-2; D is unresolved. Trimming removed 3 bases from V and 1 base from J, with 6 bases in between. Germline V CDR1 and CDR2: SGHTA, FQGTGA. This CDR3 is built from 14 residues. CDR3 in amino acids: CASSLEVNTGELFF. CDR3 nucleotide sequence: TGTGCCAGCAGCTTGGAAGTGAACACCGGGGAGCTGTTTTTT.

The chain is built from TRBV18 and TRBJ2-7, with 9 bases fitting TRBD1. The V gene end was trimmed by 4 bases and the J gene end by 2 bases; junction bases not matched to a gene: 6. The CDR3 contains 15 residues. Germline assignment: CDR1 KGHSH and CDR2 LQKENI. The CDR3 DNA is TGTGCCAGCTCACGAAGACAGGGGGGCGCCTACGAGCAGTACTTC. Translation: CASSRRQGGAYEQYF.

CDR3 sequence (DNA): TGCGCCAGCAACCAAGCCGCCCTAACAGGGGGAGTGAAGACCCAGTACTTC. This translates into CASNQAALTGGVKTQYF. The V call is TRBV5-1, the J call TRBJ2-5, with 8 bases identical to TRBD1. The CDR3 loop spans 17 amino acids. Germline V CDR1 and CDR2: SGHRS, YFSETQ. J gave up 6 bases and V 6 bases, and 19 bases lay outside the gene matches.

This chain joins TRBV30 and TRBJ2-5; the match to TRBD2 covers 10 bases. The CDR3 spans 14 residues. With 2 bases clipped from V and 7 bases from J, the junction kept 7 bases outside the gene matches. The germline CDR1 and CDR2 sequences are GTSNPN and SVGIG (reference sequence). CDR3 loop: CAWSSGTSVGTQYF. In DNA form, the CDR3 reads TGTGCCTGGAGTTCCGGGACTAGCGTTGGGACCCAGTACTTC.

The chain joins TRBV29-1 to TRBJ1-1; unclear D gene. V was pared by 3 bases and J by 1 base, with 15 bases between. Germline V lookup: CDR1 SQVTM, CDR2 ANQGSEA. This CDR3 is built from 15 residues. The CDR3 DNA follows: TGCAGCGTTGAGGCCGGTTTTTTAGGGAACACTGAAGCTTTCTTT. Translation: CSVEAGFLGNTEAFF. Looking up the rest from reference TRBV29-1 and TRBJ1-1 gives the full variable domain: SAVISQKPSRDICQRGTSLTIQCQVDSQVTMMFWYRQQPGQSLTLIATANQGSEATYESGFVIDKFPISRPNLTFSTLTVSNMSPEDSSIYLCSVEAGFLGNTEAFFGQGTRLTVV.

The chain links TRBV6-6 to TRBJ1-2; no definite D call. This CDR3 region has 12 residues. Germline V gives CDR1 MNHNY, CDR2 SVGAGI (reference sequence). The V end was cut by 6 bases, the J end by 1 base, with 6 bases between. CDR3 residues: CASRDFNYGYTF. CDR3 nucleotide sequence: TGTGCCAGCAGGGACTTTAACTATGGCTACACCTTC.

DNA for the CDR3: TGCGCCAGCAGCTTGGCCCTCAAAGAGACCCAGTACTTC. Its protein product is CASSLALKETQYF. The chain has TRBV5-1 and TRBJ2-5; D gene unclear. This CDR3 comprises 13 residues. Trimming cost V 0 bases and J 3 bases, with 6 bases left between them. CDR1 is SGHRS, CDR2 YFSETQ, per germline.

The V gene is TRBV4-1, the J gene TRBJ2-7, with 8 bases identical to TRBD1. This CDR3 contains 16 residues. The germline gives CDR1 MGHRA, CDR2 YSYEKL. V shed 4 bases, J shed 2 bases, and the junction held 10 bases outside the gene matches. The CDR3 region is CASSRDQTGATYEQYF. The CDR3 DNA reads as TGCGCCAGCAGCCGAGATCAGACAGGGGCAACCTACGAGCAGTACTTC.

This clone was detected a few times. This chain connects TRBV14 to TRBJ1-5, with D perhaps TRBD1 (6 bases). This CDR3 region has 16 residues. V lost 0 bases and J 1 base, leaving 10 bases between the germline ends. The V gene's germline CDR1 is SGHDN and CDR2 FVKESK. The CDR3 loop is CASSQDGGLSNQPQHF. CDR3 bases: TGTGCCAGCAGCCAAGATGGGGGGCTCAGCAATCAGCCCCAGCATTTT.

This chain connects TRBV19 to TRBJ1-1; the D is unclear. The CDR3 runs to 13 residues. The germline CDR1 and CDR2 sequences are LNHDA and SQIVND (reference sequence). V was shortened by 3 bases and J by 4 bases, with 9 bases between the two germline ends. The CDR3 region is CASSIKIFTEAFF. CDR3 nucleotide sequence: TGTGCCAGTAGTATTAAGATTTTCACTGAAGCTTTCTTT.

V is TRBV18 and J is TRBJ1-2; 7 nucleotides align to TRBD1. Trimming cost V 5 bases and J 2 bases; bases outside gene matches: 5. The germline gives CDR1 KGHSH, CDR2 LQKENI. The CDR3 extends over 14 amino acids. The CDR3 loop reads CASSWQGENYGYTF. In nucleotides, the CDR3 is TGTGCCAGCTCATGGCAGGGGGAAAACTATGGCTACACCTTC. Filled out from reference TRBV18 and TRBJ1-2, the complete variable domain reads NAGVMQNPRHLVRRRGQEARLRCSPMKGHSHVYWYRQLPEEGLKFMVYLQKENIIDESGMPKERFSAEFPKEGPSILRIQQVVRGDSAAYFCASSWQGENYGYTFGSGTRLTVV.

The V gene is TRBV5-1, the J gene TRBJ2-3; TRBD2 matches at 7 bases. The V gene's germline CDR1 is SGHRS and CDR2 YFSETQ. This CDR3 has 15 amino acids. Germline trimming cut 1 base from V and 1 base from J; bases unmatched to any gene: 3. The CDR3, as DNA: TGCGCCAGCAGCTTGACTAGCGCAGGCACAGATACGCAGTATTTT. It codes for CASSLTSAGTDTQYF.

The rearrangement links TRBV7-7 to TRBJ2-1, with D uncertain. V shed 5 bases and J shed 9 bases, with 17 bases lying between them. The CDR3 runs 14 residues. CDR1 is SSHAT, CDR2 FNYEAQ, per germline (reference sequence). In DNA form, the CDR3 reads TGTGCCAGCAGCCCGGGCATGACTCCGAGTGAGCAGTTCTTC. It yields the protein CASSPGMTPSEQFF.

This sequence joins TRBV29-1 and TRBJ1-3; 10 nucleotides agree with TRBD1. CDR1 SQVTM and CDR2 ANQGSEA come from the germline V gene. The CDR3 loop spans 16 amino acids. V was clipped by 5 bases and J by 0 bases; unmatched bases: 7. The CDR3 protein is CSVSRQGADSGNTIYF. The DNA for the CDR3 is TGCAGCGTTAGTAGACAGGGGGCCGACTCTGGAAACACCATATATTTT.

The V gene is TRBV27, the J gene TRBJ1-6; possibly TRBD1 for D (6 bases). This CDR3 is 16 amino acids long. Trimming stripped 6 bases from V and 1 base from J, with 13 bases between. The germline gives CDR1 MNHEY, CDR2 SMNVEV (reference sequence). The CDR3 DNA is TGTGCCAGCAGAGCCCCCGGACAGTCCTATAATTCACCCCTCCACTTT. Translating gives CASRAPGQSYNSPLHF.